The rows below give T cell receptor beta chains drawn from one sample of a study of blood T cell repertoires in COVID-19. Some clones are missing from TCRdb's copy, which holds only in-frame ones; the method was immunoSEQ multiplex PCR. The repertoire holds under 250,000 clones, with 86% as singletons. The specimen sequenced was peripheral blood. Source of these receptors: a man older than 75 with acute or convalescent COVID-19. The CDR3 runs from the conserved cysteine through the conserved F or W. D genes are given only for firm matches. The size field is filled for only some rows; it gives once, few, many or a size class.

CSVDGQGVGTEAFF	TGCAGCGTTGATGGACAGGGCGTCGGCACTGAAGCTTTCTTT	TRBV29-1	TRBJ1-1	TRBD1	NA
CATLTGGRQPQHF	TGTGCCACACTAACAGGGGGCCGACAGCCCCAGCATTTT	TRBV28	TRBJ1-5	TRBD1	NA
CASSVGRARIGNTIYF	TGTGCCAGCAGCGTAGGGAGGGCGCGTATTGGAAACACCATATATTTT	TRBV9	TRBJ1-3	NA	NA
CSVYSYGYTF	TGCAGCGTCTACAGCTATGGCTACACCTTC	TRBV29-1	TRBJ1-2	NA	NA
CASSQGGGGIGNTIYF	TGTGCCAGCAGCCAAGGCGGCGGGGGCATTGGAAACACCATATATTTT	TRBV3-1/TRBV3-2	TRBJ1-3	NA	NA
CSVNSYGYTF	TGCAGCGTCAACAGCTATGGCTACACCTTC	TRBV29-1	TRBJ1-2	NA	NA
CASSLDRAEETQYF	TGCGCCAGCAGCTTGGACAGGGCGGAAGAGACCCAGTACTTC	TRBV5-1	TRBJ2-5	NA	NA
CAGATSGVSQWEQFF	TGTGCCGGGGCGACTAGCGGAGTATCCCAATGGGAGCAGTTCTTC	TRBV28	TRBJ2-1	TRBD2	NA
CSASPTGASYEQYF	TGCAGTGCTAGTCCCACAGGGGCATCCTACGAGCAGTACTTC	TRBV20-1	TRBJ2-7	TRBD1	NA
CASSQGGGNYEQYF	TGCGCCAGCAGCCAGGGAGGGGGTAACTACGAGCAGTACTTC	TRBV5-1	TRBJ2-7	NA	NA
CASSVHGNQPQHF	TGTGCCAGCAGCGTACACGGCAATCAGCCCCAGCATTTT	TRBV6-5	TRBJ1-5	NA	once
CASNRAGTSYNEQFF	TGTGCCAGCAACCGAGCGGGCACGTCCTACAATGAGCAGTTCTTC	TRBV27	TRBJ2-1	NA	NA
CASSLAQGGAPTSALHF	TGCGCCAGCAGCTTGGCCCAAGGGGGCGCCCCTACAAGTGCCCTCCACTTT	TRBV5-1	TRBJ1-6	TRBD1	few
CASTPDRVGLETQYF	TGTGCCAGCACCCCGGACAGGGTAGGGTTAGAGACCCAGTACTTC	TRBV28	TRBJ2-5	TRBD1	NA
CASSLWAKAYEQYF	TGTGCCAGCAGTTTATGGGCCAAGGCCTACGAGCAGTACTTC	TRBV27	TRBJ2-7	NA	NA